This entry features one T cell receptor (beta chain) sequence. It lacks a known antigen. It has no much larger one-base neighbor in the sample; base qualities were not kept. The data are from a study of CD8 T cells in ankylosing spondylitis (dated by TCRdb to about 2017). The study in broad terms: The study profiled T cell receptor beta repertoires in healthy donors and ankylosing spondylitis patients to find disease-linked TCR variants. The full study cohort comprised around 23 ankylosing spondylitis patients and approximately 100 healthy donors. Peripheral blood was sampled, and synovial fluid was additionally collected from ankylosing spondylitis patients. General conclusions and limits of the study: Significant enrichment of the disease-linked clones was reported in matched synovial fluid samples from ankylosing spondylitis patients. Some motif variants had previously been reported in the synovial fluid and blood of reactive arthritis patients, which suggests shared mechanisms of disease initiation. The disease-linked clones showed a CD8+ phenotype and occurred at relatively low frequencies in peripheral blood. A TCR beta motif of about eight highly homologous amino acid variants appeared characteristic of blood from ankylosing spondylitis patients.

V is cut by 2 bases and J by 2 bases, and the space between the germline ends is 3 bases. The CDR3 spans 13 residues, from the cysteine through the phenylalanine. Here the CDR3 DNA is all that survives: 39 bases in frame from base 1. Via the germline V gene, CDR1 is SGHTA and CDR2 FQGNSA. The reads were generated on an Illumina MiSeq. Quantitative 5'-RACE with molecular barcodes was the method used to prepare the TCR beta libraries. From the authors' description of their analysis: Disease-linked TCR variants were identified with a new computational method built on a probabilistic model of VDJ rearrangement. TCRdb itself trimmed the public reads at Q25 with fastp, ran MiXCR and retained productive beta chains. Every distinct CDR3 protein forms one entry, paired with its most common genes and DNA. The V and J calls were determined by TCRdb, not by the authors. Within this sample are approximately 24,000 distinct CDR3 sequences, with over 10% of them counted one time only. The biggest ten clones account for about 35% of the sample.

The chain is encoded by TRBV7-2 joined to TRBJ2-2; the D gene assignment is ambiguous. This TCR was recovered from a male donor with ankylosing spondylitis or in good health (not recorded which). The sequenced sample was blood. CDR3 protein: CASSLYNTGELFF. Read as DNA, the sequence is TGTGCCAGCAGCTTATATAACACCGGGGAGCTGTTTTTT.